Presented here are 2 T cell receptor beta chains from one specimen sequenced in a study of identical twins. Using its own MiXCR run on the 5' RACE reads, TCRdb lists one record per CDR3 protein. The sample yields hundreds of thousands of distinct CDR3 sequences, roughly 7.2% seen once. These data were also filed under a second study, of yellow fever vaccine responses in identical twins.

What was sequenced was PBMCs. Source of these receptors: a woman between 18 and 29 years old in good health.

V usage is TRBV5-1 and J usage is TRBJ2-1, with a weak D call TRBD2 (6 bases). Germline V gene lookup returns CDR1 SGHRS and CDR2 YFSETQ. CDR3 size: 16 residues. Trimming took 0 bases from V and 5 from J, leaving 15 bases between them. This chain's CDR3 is CASSLVPSGSNNEQFF. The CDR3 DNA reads TGCGCCAGCAGCTTGGTCCCTTCCGGGAGTAACAATGAGCAGTTCTTC.

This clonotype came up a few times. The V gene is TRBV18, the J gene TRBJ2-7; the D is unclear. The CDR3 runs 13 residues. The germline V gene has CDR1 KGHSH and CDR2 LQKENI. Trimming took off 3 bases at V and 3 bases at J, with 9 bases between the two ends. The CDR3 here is CASSPAPDYEQYV. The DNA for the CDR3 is TGTGCCAGCTCACCTGCCCCCGACTACGAGCAGTACGTC.